The clone carrying this T cell receptor (beta chain) was detected a few times. From germline, CDR1 is SGHTA and CDR2 FQGNSA. Trimming removed 4 bases from V and 2 bases from J, with 17 bases in between. The CDR3 loop spans 16 amino acids. MiXCR, run by TCRdb on the 5' RACE reads, gives a single entry per CDR3 protein. The table lists hundreds of thousands of distinct CDR3 sequences, roughly 3.5% of them singletons, with 20% to 25% in the top ten. This entry belongs to a study of T cells after yellow fever vaccination. This chain uses TRBV7-2 with TRBJ1-2; D ambiguous. This TCR derives from a man between 18 and 29 years old who received the YFV17D yellow fever vaccine. The specimen comprised PBMCs, sampled on the day of the yellow fever booster vaccination. CDR3 DNA sequence: TGTGCCAGCAGCTCACCCATCAGCCTCCGAAACTATGGCTACACCTTC. As protein: CASSSPISLRNYGYTF. Variable domain in full (rest from reference TRBV7-2 and TRBJ1-2): GAGVSQSPSNKVTEKGKDVELRCDPISGHTALYWYRQSLGQGLEFLIYFQGNSAPDKSGLPSDRFSAERTGGSVSTLTIQRTQQEDSAVYLCASSSPISLRNYGYTFGSGTRLTVV.